Detailed here is one T cell receptor (beta chain). This sample was included in a study of blood T cell repertoires in COVID-19. Study-wide background: Samples came from the United States, Italy and Spain, spanning acute and convalescent COVID-19. Sources were T cells, B-cell-depleted T cells, or PBMCs; the material itself was cDNA or gDNA.

In the source study's methods: By means of reference gene primer amplification, nucleated cell counts were estimated. Sequenced by immunoSEQ multiplex PCR; TCRdb stores in-frame clones only, minus some. For V, J and clone size, that table is used; D and trimming come from the DNA. The repertoire holds under 200,000 clones, around 80% seen once, with 6.5% in the top ten. The sample comprised peripheral blood. This TCR derives from a man between 70 and 80 years old with active or convalescent COVID-19.

DNA for the CDR3: TGTGCCAGCAGCCCCCAGGGGGACACTGAAGCTTTCTTT. Protein: CASSPQGDTEAFF. The chain has TRBV7-2 and TRBJ1-1, with 7 nucleotides matching TRBD1. V dropped 5 bases and J dropped 3; count of bases not matched to a gene: 3. Per germline, CDR1 SGHTA and CDR2 FQGNSA. The CDR3 consists of 13 residues.